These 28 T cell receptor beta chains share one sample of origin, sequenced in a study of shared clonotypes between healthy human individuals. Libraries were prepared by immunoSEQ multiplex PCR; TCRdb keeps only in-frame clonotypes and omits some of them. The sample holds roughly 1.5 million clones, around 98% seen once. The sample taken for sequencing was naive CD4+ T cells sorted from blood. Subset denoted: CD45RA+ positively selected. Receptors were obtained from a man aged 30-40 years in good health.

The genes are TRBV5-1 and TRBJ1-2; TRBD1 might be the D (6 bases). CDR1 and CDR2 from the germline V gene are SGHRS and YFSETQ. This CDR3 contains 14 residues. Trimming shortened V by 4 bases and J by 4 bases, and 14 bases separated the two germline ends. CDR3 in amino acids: CASSRGGRLYGYTF. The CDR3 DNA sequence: TGCGCCAGCAGCCGAGGGGGGAGACTCTATGGCTACACCTTC.

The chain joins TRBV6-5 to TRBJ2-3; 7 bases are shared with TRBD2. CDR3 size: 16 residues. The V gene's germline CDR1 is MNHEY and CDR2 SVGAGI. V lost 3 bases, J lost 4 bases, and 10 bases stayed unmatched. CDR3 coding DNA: TGTGCCAGCAGTTATGCAACGGGGGAGGGAGCAGATACGCAGTATTTT. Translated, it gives CASSYATGEGADTQYF.

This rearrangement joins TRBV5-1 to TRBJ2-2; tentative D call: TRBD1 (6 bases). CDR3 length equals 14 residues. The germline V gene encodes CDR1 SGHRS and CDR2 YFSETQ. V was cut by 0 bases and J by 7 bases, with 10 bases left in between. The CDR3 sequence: CASSLDRAVGELFF. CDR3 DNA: TGCGCCAGCAGCTTGGACAGGGCTGTCGGGGAGCTGTTTTTT.

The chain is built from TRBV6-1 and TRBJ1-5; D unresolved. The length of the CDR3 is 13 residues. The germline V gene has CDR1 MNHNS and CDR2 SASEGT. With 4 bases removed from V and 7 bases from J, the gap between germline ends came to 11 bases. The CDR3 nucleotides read TGTGCCAGCAGTGTCCGGGCTTTGCAGCCCCAGCATTTT. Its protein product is CASSVRALQPQHF.

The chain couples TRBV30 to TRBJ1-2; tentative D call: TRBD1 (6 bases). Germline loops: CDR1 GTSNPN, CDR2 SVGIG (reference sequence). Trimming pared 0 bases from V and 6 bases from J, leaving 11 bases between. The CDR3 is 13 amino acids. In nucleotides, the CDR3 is TGTGCCTGGAGTGTAAACAGGGTGCATGGCTACACCTTC. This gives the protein CAWSVNRVHGYTF. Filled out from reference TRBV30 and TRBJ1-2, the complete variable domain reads SQTIHQWPATLVQPVGSPLSLECTVEGTSNPNLYWYRQAAGRGLQLLFYSVGIGQISSEVPQNLSASRPQDRQFILSSKKLLLSDSGFYLCAWSVNRVHGYTFGSGTRLTVV.

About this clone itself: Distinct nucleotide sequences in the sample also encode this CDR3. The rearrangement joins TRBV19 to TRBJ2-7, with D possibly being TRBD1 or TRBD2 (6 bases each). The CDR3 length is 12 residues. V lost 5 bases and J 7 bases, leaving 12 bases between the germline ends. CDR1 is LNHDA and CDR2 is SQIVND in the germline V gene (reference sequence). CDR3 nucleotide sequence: TGTGCCAGTAGTCCTCGAGGGGGGGAGCAGTACTTC. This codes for CASSPRGGEQYF.

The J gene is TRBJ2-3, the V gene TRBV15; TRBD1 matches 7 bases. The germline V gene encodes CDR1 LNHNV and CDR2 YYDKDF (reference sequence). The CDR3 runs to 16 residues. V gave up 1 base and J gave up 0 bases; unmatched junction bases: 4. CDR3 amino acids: CATSRVRTGSTDTQYF. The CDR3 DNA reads TGTGCCACCAGCAGAGTTAGGACAGGTAGCACAGATACGCAGTATTTT.

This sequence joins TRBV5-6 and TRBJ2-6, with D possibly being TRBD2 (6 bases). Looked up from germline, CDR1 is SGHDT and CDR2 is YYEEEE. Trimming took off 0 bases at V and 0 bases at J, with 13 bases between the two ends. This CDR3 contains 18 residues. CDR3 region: CASSLGGGGSSGANVLTF. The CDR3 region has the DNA TGTGCCAGCAGCTTGGGAGGAGGAGGGAGCTCTGGGGCCAACGTCCTGACTTTC.

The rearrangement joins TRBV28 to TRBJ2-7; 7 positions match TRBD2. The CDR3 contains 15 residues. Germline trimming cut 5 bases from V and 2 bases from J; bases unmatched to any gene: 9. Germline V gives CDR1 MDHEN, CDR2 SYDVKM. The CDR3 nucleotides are TGTGCCAGCAGTACTCCCGGGACTACAACCTACGAGCAGTACTTC. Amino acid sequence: CASSTPGTTTYEQYF.

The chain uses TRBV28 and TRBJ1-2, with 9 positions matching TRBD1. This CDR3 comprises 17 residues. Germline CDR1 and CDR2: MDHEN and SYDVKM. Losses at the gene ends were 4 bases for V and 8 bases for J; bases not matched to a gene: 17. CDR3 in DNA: TGTGCCAGCAGTTCCCCGGCAGGGGGACAGGGACGATTCGGCTACACCTTC. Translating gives CASSSPAGGQGRFGYTF.

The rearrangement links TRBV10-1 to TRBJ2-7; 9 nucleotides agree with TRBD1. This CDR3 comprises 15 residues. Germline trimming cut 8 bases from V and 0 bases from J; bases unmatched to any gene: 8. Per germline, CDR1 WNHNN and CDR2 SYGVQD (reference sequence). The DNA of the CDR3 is TGCGCCAGCGTAAAGGGACAGGGAAGCTCCTACGAGCAGTACTTC. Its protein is CASVKGQGSSYEQYF.

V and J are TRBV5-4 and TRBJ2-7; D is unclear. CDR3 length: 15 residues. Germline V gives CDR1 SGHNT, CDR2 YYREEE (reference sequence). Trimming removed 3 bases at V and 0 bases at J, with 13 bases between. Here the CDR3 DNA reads TGTGCCAGCAGCTCCTCCTCGGGTTCCTCCTACGAGCAGTACTTC. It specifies CASSSSSGSSYEQYF.

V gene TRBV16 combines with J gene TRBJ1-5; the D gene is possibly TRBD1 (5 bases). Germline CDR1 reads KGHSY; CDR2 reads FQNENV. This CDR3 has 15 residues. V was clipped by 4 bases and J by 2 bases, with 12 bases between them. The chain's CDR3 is CASSPQGEGNQPQHF. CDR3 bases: TGTGCCAGCAGCCCGCAGGGAGAGGGCAATCAGCCCCAGCATTTT.

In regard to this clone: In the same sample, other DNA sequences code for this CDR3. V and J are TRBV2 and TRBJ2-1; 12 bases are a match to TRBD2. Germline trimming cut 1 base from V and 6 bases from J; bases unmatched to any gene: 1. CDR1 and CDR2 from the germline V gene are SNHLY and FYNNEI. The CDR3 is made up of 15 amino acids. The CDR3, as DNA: TGTGCCAGCAGTGAAGTGGGACTAGCGGGCAATGAGCAGTTCTTC. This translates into CASSEVGLAGNEQFF.

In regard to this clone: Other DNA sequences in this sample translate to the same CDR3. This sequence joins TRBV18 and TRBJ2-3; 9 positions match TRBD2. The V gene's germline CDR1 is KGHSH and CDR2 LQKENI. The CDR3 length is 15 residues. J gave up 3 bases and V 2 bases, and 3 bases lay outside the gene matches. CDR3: CASSPLAGVTDTQYF. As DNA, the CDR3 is TGTGCCAGCTCACCATTAGCGGGAGTAACAGATACGCAGTATTTT.

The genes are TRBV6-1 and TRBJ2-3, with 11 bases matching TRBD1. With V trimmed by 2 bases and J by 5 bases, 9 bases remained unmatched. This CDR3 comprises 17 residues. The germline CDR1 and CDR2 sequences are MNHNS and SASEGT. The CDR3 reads CASSERDRGVPRDTQYF. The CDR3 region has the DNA TGTGCCAGCAGTGAAAGGGACAGGGGGGTTCCCAGAGATACGCAGTATTTT.

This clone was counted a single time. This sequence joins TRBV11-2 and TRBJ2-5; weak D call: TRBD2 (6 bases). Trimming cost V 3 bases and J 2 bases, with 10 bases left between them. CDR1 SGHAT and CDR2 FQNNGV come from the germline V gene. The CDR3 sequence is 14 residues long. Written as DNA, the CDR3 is TGTGCCAGCAGCTTTTTGGCGGGACAAGAGACCCAGTACTTC. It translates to CASSFLAGQETQYF.

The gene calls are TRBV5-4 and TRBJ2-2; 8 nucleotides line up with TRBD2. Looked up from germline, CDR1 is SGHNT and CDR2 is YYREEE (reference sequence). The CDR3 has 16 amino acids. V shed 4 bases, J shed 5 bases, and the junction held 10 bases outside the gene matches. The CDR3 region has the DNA TGTGCCAGCAGCACAGCCGGGACTAGATCTACCGGGGAGCTGTTTTTT. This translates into CASSTAGTRSTGELFF.

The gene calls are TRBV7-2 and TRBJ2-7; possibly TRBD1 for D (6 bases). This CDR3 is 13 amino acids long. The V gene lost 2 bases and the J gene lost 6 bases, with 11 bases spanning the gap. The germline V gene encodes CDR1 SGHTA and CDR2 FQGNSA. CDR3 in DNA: TGTGCCAGCAGCTTAACAGGGCCCAGCGAGCAGTACTTC. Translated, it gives CASSLTGPSEQYF.

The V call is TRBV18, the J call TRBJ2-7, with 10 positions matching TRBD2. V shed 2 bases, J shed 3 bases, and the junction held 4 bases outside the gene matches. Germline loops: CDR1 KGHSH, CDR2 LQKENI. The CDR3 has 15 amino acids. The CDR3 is CASSPASGGNYEQYF. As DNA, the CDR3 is TGTGCCAGCTCACCAGCTAGCGGGGGTAACTACGAGCAGTACTTC.

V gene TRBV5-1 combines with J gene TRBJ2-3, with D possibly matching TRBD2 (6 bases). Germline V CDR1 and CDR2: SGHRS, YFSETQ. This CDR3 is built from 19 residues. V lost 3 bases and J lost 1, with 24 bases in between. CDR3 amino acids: CASSSPPGGKGGRTDTQYF. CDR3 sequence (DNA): TGCGCCAGCAGCTCCCCTCCCGGAGGGAAAGGCGGACGCACAGATACGCAGTATTTT.

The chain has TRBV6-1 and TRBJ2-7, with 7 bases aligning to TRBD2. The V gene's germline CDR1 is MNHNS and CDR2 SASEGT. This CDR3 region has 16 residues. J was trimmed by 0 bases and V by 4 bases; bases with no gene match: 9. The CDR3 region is CASSAPAAGVSYEQYF. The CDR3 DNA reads TGTGCCAGCAGTGCCCCAGCCGCGGGAGTCTCCTACGAGCAGTACTTC.

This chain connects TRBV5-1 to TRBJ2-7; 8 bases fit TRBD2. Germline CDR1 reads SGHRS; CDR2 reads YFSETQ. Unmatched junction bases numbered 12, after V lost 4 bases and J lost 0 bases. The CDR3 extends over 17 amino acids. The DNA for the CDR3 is TGCGCCAGCAGCCGTATCCCGGGAGGGGCGAGCTCCTACGAGCAGTACTTC. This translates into CASSRIPGGASSYEQYF. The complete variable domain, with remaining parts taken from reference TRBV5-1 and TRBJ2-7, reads KAGVTQTPRYLIKTRGQQVTLSCSPISGHRSVSWYQQTPGQGLQFLFEYFSETQRNKGNFPGRFSGRQFSNSRSEMNVSTLELGDSALYLCASSRIPGGASSYEQYFGPGTRLTVT.

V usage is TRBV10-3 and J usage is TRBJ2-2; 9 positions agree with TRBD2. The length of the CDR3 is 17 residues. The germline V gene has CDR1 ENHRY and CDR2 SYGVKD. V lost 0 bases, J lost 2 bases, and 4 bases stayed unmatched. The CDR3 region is CAISESSGSLNTGELFF. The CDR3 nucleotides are TGTGCCATCAGTGAGTCTAGCGGGAGCCTCAACACCGGGGAGCTGTTTTTT.

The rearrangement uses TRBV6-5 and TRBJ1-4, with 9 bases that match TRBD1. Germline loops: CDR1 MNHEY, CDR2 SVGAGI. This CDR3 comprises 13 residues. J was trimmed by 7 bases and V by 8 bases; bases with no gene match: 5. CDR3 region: CASSQGAREKLFF. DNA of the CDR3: TGTGCCAGCTCACAGGGGGCACGTGAAAAACTGTTTTTT.

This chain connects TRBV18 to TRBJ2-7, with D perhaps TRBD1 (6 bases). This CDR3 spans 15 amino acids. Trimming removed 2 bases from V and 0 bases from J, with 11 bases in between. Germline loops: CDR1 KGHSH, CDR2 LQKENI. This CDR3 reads CASSPGGANSYEQYF. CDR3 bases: TGTGCCAGCTCACCAGGGGGCGCCAACTCCTACGAGCAGTACTTC.

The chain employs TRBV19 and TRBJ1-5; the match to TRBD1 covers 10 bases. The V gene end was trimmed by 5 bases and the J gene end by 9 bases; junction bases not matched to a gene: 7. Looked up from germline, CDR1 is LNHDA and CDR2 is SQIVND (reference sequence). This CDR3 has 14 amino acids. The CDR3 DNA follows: TGTGCCAGTAGTCAACCCGGACAGGGGGGGCCCCAGCATTTT. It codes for CASSQPGQGGPQHF.

The CDR3 sequence: CASSRGERTDTQYF. Here the CDR3 DNA reads TGTGCCAGCAGCCGAGGGGAACGCACAGATACGCAGTATTTT. V gene TRBV7-6 combines with J gene TRBJ2-3; perhaps D is TRBD1 or TRBD2 (5 bases each). CDR1 SGHVS and CDR2 FNYEAQ come from the germline V gene. V lost 5 bases and J lost 1, with 10 bases in between. The CDR3 consists of 14 residues. Based on the CDR3 plus reference TRBV7-6 and TRBJ2-3, the full variable domain is GAGVSQSPRYKVTKRGQDVALRCDPISGHVSLYWYRQALGQGPEFLTYFNYEAQQDKSGLPNDRFSAERPEGSISTLTIQRTEQRDSAMYRCASSRGERTDTQYFGPGTRLTVL.